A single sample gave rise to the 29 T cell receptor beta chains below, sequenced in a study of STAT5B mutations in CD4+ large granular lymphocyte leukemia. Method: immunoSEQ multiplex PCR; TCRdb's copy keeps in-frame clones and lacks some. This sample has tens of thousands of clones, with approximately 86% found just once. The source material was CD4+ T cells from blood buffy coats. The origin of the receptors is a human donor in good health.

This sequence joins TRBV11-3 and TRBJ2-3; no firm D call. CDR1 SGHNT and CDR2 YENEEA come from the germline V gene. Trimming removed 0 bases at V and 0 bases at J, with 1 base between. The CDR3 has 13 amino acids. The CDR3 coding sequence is TGTGCCAGCAGCTTAGACAGCACAGATACGCAGTATTTT. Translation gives CASSLDSTDTQYF.

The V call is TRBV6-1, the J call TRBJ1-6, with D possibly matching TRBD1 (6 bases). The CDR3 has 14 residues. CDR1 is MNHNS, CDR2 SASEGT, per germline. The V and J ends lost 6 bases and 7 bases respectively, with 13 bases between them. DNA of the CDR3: TGTGCCAGCAGCATACAGGGTCTGAATTCACCCCTCCACTTT. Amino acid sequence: CASSIQGLNSPLHF.

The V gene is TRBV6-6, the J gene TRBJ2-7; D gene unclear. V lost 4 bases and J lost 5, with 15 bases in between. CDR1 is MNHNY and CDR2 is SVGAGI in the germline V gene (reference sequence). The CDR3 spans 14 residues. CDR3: CASSSHNWGNEQYF. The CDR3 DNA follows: TGTGCCAGCAGTTCACACAATTGGGGTAACGAGCAGTACTTC.

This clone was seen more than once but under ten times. CDR3 sequence reads: CASSSRGNYEQYF. The CDR3 DNA sequence: TGTGCCAGCAGCTCCCGGGGTAACTACGAGCAGTACTTC. This chain links TRBV7-9 with TRBJ2-7; D is perhaps TRBD2 (5 bases). Trimming cost V 4 bases and J 3 bases, with 10 bases left between them. Germline loops: CDR1 SEHNR, CDR2 FQNEAQ (reference sequence). CDR3 length equals 13 residues.

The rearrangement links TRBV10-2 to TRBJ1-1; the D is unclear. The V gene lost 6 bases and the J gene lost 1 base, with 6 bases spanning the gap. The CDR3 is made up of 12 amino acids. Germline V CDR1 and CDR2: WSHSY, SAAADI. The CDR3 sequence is CASREGNTEAFF. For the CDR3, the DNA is TGCGCCAGCAGGGAGGGGAACACTGAAGCTTTCTTT.

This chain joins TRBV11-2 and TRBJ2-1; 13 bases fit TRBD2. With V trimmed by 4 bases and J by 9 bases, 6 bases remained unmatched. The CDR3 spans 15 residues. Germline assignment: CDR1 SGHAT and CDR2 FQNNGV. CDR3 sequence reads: CASSYGLAGAPEQFF. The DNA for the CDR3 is TGTGCCAGCAGCTACGGACTAGCGGGAGCCCCTGAGCAGTTCTTC.

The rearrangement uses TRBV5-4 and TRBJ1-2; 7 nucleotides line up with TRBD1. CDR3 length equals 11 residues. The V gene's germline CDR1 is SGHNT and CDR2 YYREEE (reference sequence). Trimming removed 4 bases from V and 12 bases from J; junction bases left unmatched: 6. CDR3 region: CASSLGQADTF. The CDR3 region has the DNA TGTGCCAGCAGCCTTGGACAGGCGGACACCTTC. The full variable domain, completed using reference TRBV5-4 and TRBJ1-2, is ETGVTQSPTHLIKTRGQQVTLRCSSQSGHNTVSWYQQALGQGPQFIFQYYREEENGRGNFPPRFSGLQFPNYSSELNVNALELDDSALYLCASSLGQADTFGSGTRLTVV.

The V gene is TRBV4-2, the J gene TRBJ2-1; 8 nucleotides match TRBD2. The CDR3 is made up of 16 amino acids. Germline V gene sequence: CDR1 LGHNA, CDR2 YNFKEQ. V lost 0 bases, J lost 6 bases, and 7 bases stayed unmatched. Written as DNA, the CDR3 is TGTGCCAGCAGCCAAGACCCCCCCGGGACTAGCAATGAGCAGTTCTTC. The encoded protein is CASSQDPPGTSNEQFF.

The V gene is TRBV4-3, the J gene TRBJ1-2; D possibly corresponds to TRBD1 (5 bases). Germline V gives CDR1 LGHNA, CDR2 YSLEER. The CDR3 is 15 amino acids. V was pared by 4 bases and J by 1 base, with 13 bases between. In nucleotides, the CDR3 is TGCGCCAGCAGCCGATCTATACAGGTTAACTATGGCTACACCTTC. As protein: CASSRSIQVNYGYTF.

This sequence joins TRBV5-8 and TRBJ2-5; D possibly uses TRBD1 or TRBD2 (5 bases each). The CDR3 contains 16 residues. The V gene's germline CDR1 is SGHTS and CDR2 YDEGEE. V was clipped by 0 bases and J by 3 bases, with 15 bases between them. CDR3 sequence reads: CASSLGRGRQKETQYF. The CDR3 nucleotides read TGTGCCAGCAGCTTGGGTCGGGGCCGGCAGAAAGAGACCCAGTACTTC.

As DNA, the CDR3 is TGCGCCAGCAGCCCCCAGGAGTCTGGAAACACCATATATTTT. It translates to CASSPQESGNTIYF. This chain links TRBV4-1 with TRBJ1-3; D is uncertain. Per germline, CDR1 MGHRA and CDR2 YSYEKL. Trimming removed 4 bases at V and 1 base at J, with 8 bases between. CDR3 length equals 14 residues.

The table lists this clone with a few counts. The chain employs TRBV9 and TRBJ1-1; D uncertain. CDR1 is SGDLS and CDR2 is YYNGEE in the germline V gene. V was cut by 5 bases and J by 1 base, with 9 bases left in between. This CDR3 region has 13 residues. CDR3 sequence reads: CASSRRENTEAFF. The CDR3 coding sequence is TGTGCCAGCAGTCGACGGGAGAACACTGAAGCTTTCTTT.

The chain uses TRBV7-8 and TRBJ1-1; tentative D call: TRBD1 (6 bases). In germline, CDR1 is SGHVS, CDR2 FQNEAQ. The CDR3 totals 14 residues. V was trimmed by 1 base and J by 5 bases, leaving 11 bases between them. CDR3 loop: CASSLEGGRTEAFF. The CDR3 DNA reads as TGTGCCAGCAGCTTAGAGGGGGGCCGGACTGAAGCTTTCTTT.

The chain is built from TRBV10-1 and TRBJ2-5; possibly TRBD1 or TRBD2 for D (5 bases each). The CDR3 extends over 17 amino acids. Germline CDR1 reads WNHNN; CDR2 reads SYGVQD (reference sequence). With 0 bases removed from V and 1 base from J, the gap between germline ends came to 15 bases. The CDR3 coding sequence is TGCGCCAGCAGTGAGTCAGCGGCAGGGAGTAGCCAAGAGACCCAGTACTTC. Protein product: CASSESAAGSSQETQYF.

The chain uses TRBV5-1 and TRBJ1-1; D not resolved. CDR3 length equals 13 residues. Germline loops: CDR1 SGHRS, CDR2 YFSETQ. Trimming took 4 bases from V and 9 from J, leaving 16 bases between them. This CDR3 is CASSGAVEGQAFF. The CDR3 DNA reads TGCGCCAGCAGCGGCGCGGTGGAGGGCCAAGCTTTCTTT.

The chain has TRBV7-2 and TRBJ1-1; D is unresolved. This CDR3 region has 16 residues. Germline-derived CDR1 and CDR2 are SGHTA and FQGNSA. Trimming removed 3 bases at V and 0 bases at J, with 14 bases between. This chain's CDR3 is CASSLVYVGLNTEAFF. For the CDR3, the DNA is TGTGCCAGCAGCTTGGTTTATGTCGGGTTGAACACTGAAGCTTTCTTT.

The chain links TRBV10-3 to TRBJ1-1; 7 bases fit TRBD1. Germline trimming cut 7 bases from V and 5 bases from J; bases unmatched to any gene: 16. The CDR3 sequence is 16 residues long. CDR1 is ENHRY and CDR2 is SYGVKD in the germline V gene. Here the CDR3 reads CAINREPEGADTEAFF. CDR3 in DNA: TGTGCCATCAATCGGGAGCCCGAGGGGGCCGATACTGAAGCTTTCTTT.

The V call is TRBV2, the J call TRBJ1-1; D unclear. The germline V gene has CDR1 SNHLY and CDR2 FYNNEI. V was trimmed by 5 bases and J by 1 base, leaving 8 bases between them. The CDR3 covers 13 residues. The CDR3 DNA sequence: TGTGCCAGCAGTCAGACGGGGAACACTGAAGCTTTCTTT. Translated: CASSQTGNTEAFF.

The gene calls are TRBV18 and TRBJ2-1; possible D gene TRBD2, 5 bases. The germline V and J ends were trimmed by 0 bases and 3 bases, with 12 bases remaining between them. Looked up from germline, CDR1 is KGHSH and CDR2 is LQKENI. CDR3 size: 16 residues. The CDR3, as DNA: TGTGCCAGCTCACCACCCCTAAAAGGGAGCTACAATGAGCAGTTCTTC. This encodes CASSPPLKGSYNEQFF.

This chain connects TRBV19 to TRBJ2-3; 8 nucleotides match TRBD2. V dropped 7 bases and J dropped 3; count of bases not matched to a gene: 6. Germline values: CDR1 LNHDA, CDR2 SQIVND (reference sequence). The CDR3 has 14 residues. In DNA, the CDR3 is TGTGCCAGTAACCGGGGGGGAGAAACAGATACGCAGTATTTT. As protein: CASNRGGETDTQYF.

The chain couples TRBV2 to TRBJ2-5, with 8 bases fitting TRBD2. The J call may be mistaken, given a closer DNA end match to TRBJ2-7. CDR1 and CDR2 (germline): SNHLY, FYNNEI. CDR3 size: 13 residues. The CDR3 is CASSYGLAREQYF. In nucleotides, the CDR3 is TGTGCCAGCAGTTACGGACTAGCCCGCGAGCAGTACTTC.

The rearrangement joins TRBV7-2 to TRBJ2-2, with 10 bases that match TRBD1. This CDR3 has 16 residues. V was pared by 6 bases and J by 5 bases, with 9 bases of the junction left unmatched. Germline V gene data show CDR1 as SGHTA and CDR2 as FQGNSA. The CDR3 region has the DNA TGTGCCAGCAGTCGGTCCGGGACAGGGGCTACCGGGGAGCTGTTTTTT. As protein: CASSRSGTGATGELFF. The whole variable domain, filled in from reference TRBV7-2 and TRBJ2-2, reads GAGVSQSPSNKVTEKGKDVELRCDPISGHTALYWYRQSLGQGLEFLIYFQGNSAPDKSGLPSDRFSAERTGGSVSTLTIQRTQQEDSAVYLCASSRSGTGATGELFFGEGSRLTVL.

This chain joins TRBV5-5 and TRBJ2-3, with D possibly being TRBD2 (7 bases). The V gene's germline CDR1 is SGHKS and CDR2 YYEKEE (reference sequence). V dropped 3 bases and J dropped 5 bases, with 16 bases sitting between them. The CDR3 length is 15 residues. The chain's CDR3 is CASSSQGGGLDTQYF. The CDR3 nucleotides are TGTGCCAGCAGCTCCCAAGGGGGGGGACTAGATACGCAGTATTTT. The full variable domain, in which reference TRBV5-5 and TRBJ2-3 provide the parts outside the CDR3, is DAGVTQSPTHLIKTRGQQVTLRCSPISGHKSVSWYQQVLGQGPQFIFQYYEKEERGRGNFPDRFSARQFPNYSSELNVNALLLGDSALYLCASSSQGGGLDTQYFGPGTRLTVL.

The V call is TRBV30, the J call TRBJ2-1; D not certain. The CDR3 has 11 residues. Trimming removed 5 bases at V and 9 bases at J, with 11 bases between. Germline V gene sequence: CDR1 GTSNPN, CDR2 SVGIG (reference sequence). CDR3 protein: CAWGSTGEQFF. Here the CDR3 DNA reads TGTGCCTGGGGCTCGACGGGTGAGCAGTTCTTC.

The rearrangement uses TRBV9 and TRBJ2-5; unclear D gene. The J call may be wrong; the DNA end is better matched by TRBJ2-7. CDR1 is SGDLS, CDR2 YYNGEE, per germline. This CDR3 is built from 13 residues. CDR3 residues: CASSVDQAYEQYF. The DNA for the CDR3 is TGTGCCAGCAGCGTAGACCAGGCTTACGAGCAGTACTTC.

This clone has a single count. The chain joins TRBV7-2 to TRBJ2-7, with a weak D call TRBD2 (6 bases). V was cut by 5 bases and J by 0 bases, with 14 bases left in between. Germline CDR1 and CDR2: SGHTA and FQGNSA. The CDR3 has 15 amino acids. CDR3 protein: CASSGGTDGSYEQYF. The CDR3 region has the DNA TGTGCCAGCAGCGGCGGGACGGATGGCTCCTACGAGCAGTACTTC. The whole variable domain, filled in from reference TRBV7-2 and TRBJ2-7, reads GAGVSQSPSNKVTEKGKDVELRCDPISGHTALYWYRQSLGQGLEFLIYFQGNSAPDKSGLPSDRFSAERTGGSVSTLTIQRTQQEDSAVYLCASSGGTDGSYEQYFGPGTRLTVT.

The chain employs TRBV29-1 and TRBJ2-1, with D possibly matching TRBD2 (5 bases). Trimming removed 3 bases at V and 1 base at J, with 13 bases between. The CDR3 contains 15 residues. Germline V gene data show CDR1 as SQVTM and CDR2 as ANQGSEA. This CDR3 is CSVDLGRRSYNEQFF. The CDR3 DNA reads TGCAGCGTTGATCTTGGGCGGAGGTCCTACAATGAGCAGTTCTTC.

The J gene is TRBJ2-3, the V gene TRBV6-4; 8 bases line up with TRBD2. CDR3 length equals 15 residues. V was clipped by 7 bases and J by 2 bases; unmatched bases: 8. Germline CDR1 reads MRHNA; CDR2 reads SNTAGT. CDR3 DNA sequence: TGTGCCAGCAAGCCACTAGCGGCAGACACAGATACGCAGTATTTT. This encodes CASKPLAADTDTQYF.

CDR3 protein: CASSEQGLIYEQYF. CDR3 coding DNA: TGTGCCAGCAGTGAACAGGGGCTAATCTACGAGCAGTACTTC. The genes are TRBV6-1 and TRBJ2-7; D possibly corresponds to TRBD1 (6 bases). Germline V gives CDR1 MNHNS, CDR2 SASEGT. The CDR3 spans 14 residues. Trimming pared 2 bases from V and 3 bases from J, leaving 11 bases between.